A selection of T cell receptor beta chains follows, all from one sample in a study of cytomegalovirus exposure and HLA in healthy donors. Clones were sequenced by immunoSEQ multiplex PCR, and TCRdb holds only the in-frame ones, with some missing. The data show about 160,000 clones, approximately 78% seen once. The sequencing sample was made of PBMCs. The receptors were gathered from a woman aged 40 to 50 in good health and CMV-seronegative. The CDR3 runs from the conserved cysteine through the conserved F or W. Each record gives: clone size, D gene, V gene, J gene, CDR3 protein, CDR3 DNA. The D gene is left open where the match is weak. Clone size is shown for a subset of rows, as once, few, many or a class of expanded clone.

-,-,TRBV5-1,TRBJ1-4,CASSIGQLATNEKLFF,TGCGCCAGCAGCATAGGACAGCTGGCAACTAATGAAAAACTGTTTTTT
-,-,TRBV5-1,TRBJ1-2,CASSLALSSRNYGYTF,TGCGCCAGCAGCTTGGCGCTCTCGAGCAGGAACTATGGCTACACCTTC
-,-,TRBV6-1,TRBJ2-2,CASSADRANTGELFF,TGTGCCAGCAGTGCCGACCGGGCGAACACCGGGGAGCTGTTTTTT
-,-,TRBV5-1,TRBJ1-6,CASSFRQGNSPLHF,TGCGCCAGCAGCTTTCGGCAGGGGAATTCACCCCTCCACTTT
-,TRBD1,TRBV19,TRBJ2-5,CASSQGAGETQYF,TGTGCCAGTAGTCAGGGGGCAGGGGAGACCCAGTACTTC
-,TRBD1,TRBV15,TRBJ1-6,CATSSAGTGDGSPLHF,TGTGCCACCAGCAGTGCCGGGACAGGGGACGGGTCACCCCTCCACTTT
few,-,TRBV14,TRBJ1-1,CASSPLTQGGRTEAFF,TGTGCCAGCAGCCCGCTCACACAGGGAGGGCGCACTGAAGCTTTCTTT
once,TRBD1,TRBV6-5,TRBJ1-2,CASSTGELYGYTF,TGTGCCAGCAGCACAGGGGAGCTATATGGCTACACCTTC
-,-,TRBV27,TRBJ2-1,CASSLNTLVERFF,TGTGCCAGCAGTTTAAATACCCTAGTGGAGCGATTCTTC
-,TRBD1,TRBV10-2,TRBJ1-6,CASSVGTGGMKSYNSPLHF,TGCGCCAGCAGTGTCGGAACAGGGGGAATGAAGTCCTATAATTCACCCCTCCACTTT
few,-,TRBV18,TRBJ1-1,CASSPGQKNTEAFF,TGTGCCAGCTCACCAGGACAGAAGAACACTGAAGCTTTCTTT
-,-,TRBV7-9,TRBJ1-1,CASSLAGVNTEAFF,TGTGCCAGCAGCTTAGCAGGGGTGAACACTGAAGCTTTCTTT
-,TRBD1,TRBV18,TRBJ2-7,CASSRDSTYEQYF,TGTGCCAGCTCACGGGACAGTACCTACGAGCAGTACTTC
-,TRBD2,TRBV6-5,TRBJ2-3,CASTSGGAVYTQYF,TGTGCCAGCACCTCGGGGGGGGCGGTGTATACGCAGTATTTT
-,-,TRBV18,TRBJ2-7,CASSPPQSYEQYF,TGTGCCAGCTCACCGCCACAGTCCTACGAGCAGTACTTC
-,TRBD1,TRBV9,TRBJ2-1,CASSDTGQYYNEQFF,TGTGCCAGCAGCGATACGGGACAGTACTACAATGAGCAGTTCTTC
-,-,TRBV20-1,TRBJ2-3,CSAPTHGGQYF,TGCAGTGCTCCGACCCACGGGGGGCAGTATTTT
-,-,TRBV6-5,TRBJ1-1,CASSYSIAVNTEAFF,TGTGCCAGCAGTTACTCGATTGCGGTGAACACTGAAGCTTTCTTT
once,TRBD2,TRBV2,TRBJ2-2,CASSGLAGHGELFF,TGTGCCAGCAGTGGCCTAGCGGGGCACGGGGAGCTGTTTTTT
-,TRBD2,TRBV10-3,TRBJ2-5,CAIRGSGAWETQYF,TGTGCCATCAGGGGCAGCGGGGCATGGGAGACCCAGTACTTC
-,-,TRBV4-1,TRBJ1-2,CASSQGGGYTF,TGCGCCAGCAGCCAAGGCGGTGGCTACACCTTC
-,TRBD1,TRBV5-1,TRBJ1-1,CASSYQGQENTEAFF,TGCGCCAGCAGCTACCAGGGACAGGAGAACACTGAAGCTTTCTTT
-,TRBD2,TRBV19,TRBJ2-1,CASSRGAGGAGNEQFF,TGTGCCAGTAGCCGAGGAGCGGGGGGGGCCGGTAATGAGCAGTTCTTC
-,-,TRBV9,TRBJ1-4,CASSVVAGDEKLFF,TGTGCCAGCAGCGTAGTGGCAGGGGATGAAAAACTGTTTTTT
-,-,TRBV13,TRBJ1-6,CASSEDSNSPLHF,TGTGCCAGCAGCGAGGACTCTAATTCACCCCTCCACTTT
-,TRBD1,TRBV28,TRBJ2-2,CASSRQGWGGELFF,TGTGCCAGCAGCCGACAGGGGTGGGGCGGGGAGCTGTTTTTT
-,TRBD1,TRBV28,TRBJ2-3,CASSLAGTGGTQYF,TGTGCCAGCAGTTTGGCCGGGACAGGGGGGACGCAGTATTTT
-,-,TRBV18,TRBJ1-1,CASSPGQPRNTEAFF,TGTGCCAGCTCACCAGGACAACCTAGGAACACTGAAGCTTTCTTT
-,-,TRBV13,TRBJ1-5,CASSLGGHGSNQPQHF,TGTGCCAGCAGCTTAGGGGGGCATGGTAGCAATCAGCCCCAGCATTTT
-,-,TRBV2,TRBJ1-1,CASSEGGNTEAFF,TGTGCCAGCAGTGAGGGGGGGAACACTGAAGCTTTCTTT
-,-,TRBV13,TRBJ1-6,CASSLGWGETVKSSYNSPLHF,TGTGCCAGCAGCTTAGGGTGGGGGGAGACCGTGAAGAGCTCCTATAATTCACCCCTCCACTTT
-,TRBD2,TRBV14,TRBJ2-5,CASSQSWGGFQEQYF,TGTGCCAGCAGCCAAAGCTGGGGGGGGTTCCAAGAGCAGTACTTC
-,-,TRBV5-4,TRBJ1-6,CASSFDRLNSPLRF,TGTGCCAGCAGCTTTGACAGACTCAATTCACCCCTCCGCTTT
-,-,TRBV28,TRBJ1-3,CASSSRGIRDTIYF,TGTGCCAGCAGTTCGAGGGGGATTCGGGACACCATATATTTT
-,-,TRBV11-2,TRBJ1-2,CATLTRGGYTF,TGTGCCACCCTGACCCGCGGTGGCTACACCTTC
few,-,TRBV6-5,TRBJ2-3,CASSDRLETDTQYF,TGTGCCAGCAGTGACCGACTGGAGACAGATACGCAGTATTTT
-,-,TRBV6-1,TRBJ2-7,CASSETGRAYEQYF,TGTGCCAGCAGTGAAACGGGCAGGGCCTACGAGCAGTACTTC
-,-,TRBV5-4,TRBJ1-5,CASSLRGQPQHF,TGTGCCAGCAGCTTGCGGGGACAGCCCCAGCATTTT
-,-,TRBV11-1,TRBJ1-2,CASSETGFYGYTF,TGTGCCAGCAGCGAGACAGGTTTCTATGGCTACACCTTC
-,-,TRBV15,TRBJ1-2,CATSRDRAGLNYGYTF,TGTGCCACCAGCAGAGATCGGGCAGGGCTTAACTATGGCTACACCTTC
-,TRBD1,TRBV5-1,TRBJ2-5,CASSLDGQGRTQYF,TGCGCCAGCAGCTTGGACGGACAGGGAAGGACCCAGTACTTC
-,-,TRBV5-1,TRBJ2-5,CASSPTVSRETQYF,TGCGCCAGCAGCCCCACAGTGAGTCGAGAGACCCAGTACTTC
-,-,TRBV25-1,TRBJ2-7,CASSFSSYEQYF,TGTGCCAGCAGTTTTAGTTCCTACGAGCAGTACTTC
-,TRBD1,TRBV5-1,TRBJ2-1,CASSPTPSGTAYNEQFF,TGCGCCAGCAGCCCCACACCATCCGGGACAGCATACAATGAGCAGTTCTTC
-,TRBD1,TRBV2,TRBJ1-3,CASSKQTGGESGNTIYF,TGTGCCAGCAGTAAGCAGACAGGGGGCGAATCTGGAAACACCATATATTTT
-,TRBD2,TRBV7-6,TRBJ2-3,CASSGTSGRSQYF,TGTGCCAGCAGCGGGACTAGCGGAAGATCGCAGTATTTT
-,TRBD1,TRBV6-1,TRBJ2-5,CASSEAWSEGAYETQYF,TGTGCCAGCAGTGAAGCGTGGAGCGAGGGGGCCTATGAGACCCAGTACTTC
-,-,TRBV6-5,TRBJ2-5,CASSEQGGGETQYF,TGTGCCAGCAGTGAACAGGGAGGGGGGGAGACCCAGTACTTC
-,-,TRBV18,TRBJ1-5,CASQSGEGQPQHF,TGTGCCAGCCAGTCTGGGGAGGGGCAGCCCCAGCATTTT
-,-,TRBV28,TRBJ2-7,CASSLTGGETEQYF,TGTGCCAGCAGTTTAACGGGGGGCGAGACCGAGCAGTACTTC
-,TRBD1,TRBV10-3,TRBJ1-1,CAISGGDRLSTEAFF,TGTGCCATCAGTGGGGGGGACAGGTTGAGCACTGAAGCTTTCTTT
-,TRBD1,TRBV5-1,TRBJ2-5,CASRMDTGEETQYF,TGCGCCAGCAGAATGGATACAGGGGAAGAGACCCAGTACTTC
-,TRBD1,TRBV5-1,TRBJ1-1,CASSLASGGRNTEAFF,TGCGCCAGCAGCTTGGCTTCAGGGGGGAGGAACACTGAAGCTTTCTTT
-,TRBD1,TRBV5-6,TRBJ1-2,CASSPLNRGQGYTF,TGTGCCAGCAGCCCGCTAAACAGGGGGCAGGGCTACACCTTC
-,-,TRBV2,TRBJ2-7,CASDGLISYEQYF,TGTGCCAGCGATGGACTTATCTCCTACGAGCAGTACTTC
-,-,TRBV18,TRBJ1-6,CASSSFGTPNNSPLHF,TGTGCCAGCTCATCCTTCGGGACTCCAAACAATTCACCCCTCCACTTT
-,TRBD1,TRBV4-1,TRBJ1-2,CASSSPGGDYGYTF,TGCGCCAGCAGCTCCCCAGGGGGTGACTATGGCTACACCTTC
-,TRBD2,TRBV5-1,TRBJ2-3,CASQQRGLDTDTQYF,TGCGCCAGCCAGCAGAGGGGACTAGACACAGATACGCAGTATTTT
-,TRBD2,TRBV5-4,TRBJ2-5,CASSSPLAGGPQTQYF,TGTGCCAGCAGCTCCCCTCTAGCGGGGGGGCCTCAGACCCAGTACTTC
few,-,TRBV18,TRBJ1-6,CASSPLAGSINSPLHF,TGTGCCAGCTCACCACTGGCAGGTTCTATCAATTCACCCCTCCACTTT